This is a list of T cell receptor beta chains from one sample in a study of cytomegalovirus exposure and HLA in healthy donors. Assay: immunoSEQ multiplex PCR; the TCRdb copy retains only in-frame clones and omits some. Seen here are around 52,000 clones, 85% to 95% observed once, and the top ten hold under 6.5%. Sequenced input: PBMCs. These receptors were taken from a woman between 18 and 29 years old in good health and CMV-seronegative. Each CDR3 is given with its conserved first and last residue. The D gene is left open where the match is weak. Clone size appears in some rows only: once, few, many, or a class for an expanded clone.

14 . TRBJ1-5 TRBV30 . CAWSVGGLIQPQHF TGTGCCTGGAGTGTTGGAGGCCTTATACAGCCCCAGCATTTT
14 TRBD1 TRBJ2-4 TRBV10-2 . CASSISQGKNIQYF TGCGCCAGCAGTATCTCACAGGGGAAAAACATTCAGTACTTC
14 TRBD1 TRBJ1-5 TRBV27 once CASSLDRGTQPQHF TGTGCCAGCAGTCTAGACAGGGGGACTCAGCCCCAGCATTTT
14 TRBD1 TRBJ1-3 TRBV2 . CASSGSRGTNTIYF TGTGCCAGCTCGGGGTCCAGGGGGACGAACACCATATATTTT
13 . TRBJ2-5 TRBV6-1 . CASSEFIEETQYF TGTGCCAGCAGTGAATTTATAGAAGAGACCCAGTACTTC
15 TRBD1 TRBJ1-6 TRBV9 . CASSVGQGLHSPLHF TGTGCCAGCAGCGTCGGACAGGGATTGCATTCACCCCTCCACTTT
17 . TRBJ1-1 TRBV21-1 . CASSSQWGNRVFTEAFF TGTGCCAGCAGCTCTCAATGGGGAAACAGGGTATTTACTGAAGCTTTCTTT
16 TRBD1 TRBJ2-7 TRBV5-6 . CASSRTGAESSYEQYF TGTGCCAGCAGTCGGACAGGGGCGGAGAGCTCCTACGAGCAGTACTTC
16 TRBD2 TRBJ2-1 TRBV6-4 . CASSAGAGDPYNEQFF TGTGCCAGCAGCGCCGGGGCGGGAGACCCCTACAATGAGCAGTTCTTC
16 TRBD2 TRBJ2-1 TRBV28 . CASSPLLAGLGDEQFF TGTGCCAGCAGCCCCCTCCTAGCGGGGCTAGGCGATGAGCAGTTCTTC
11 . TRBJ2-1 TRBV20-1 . CSAPWAGGEFF TGCAGTGCTCCCTGGGCAGGAGGAGAGTTCTTC
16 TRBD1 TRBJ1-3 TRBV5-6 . CASSRQGANRGNTIYF TGTGCCAGCAGCAGACAGGGGGCGAATCGTGGAAACACCATATATTTT
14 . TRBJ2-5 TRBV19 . CASSIVGSQETQYF TGTGCCAGTAGTATAGTTGGCAGCCAAGAGACCCAGTACTTC
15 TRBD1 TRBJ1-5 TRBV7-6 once CASSPTRGPGQPQHF TGTGCCAGCAGCCCCACAAGGGGGCCGGGTCAGCCCCAGCATTTT
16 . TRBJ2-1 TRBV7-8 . CASSFFWGDPYNEQFF TGTGCCAGCAGCTTTTTTTGGGGGGACCCCTACAATGAGCAGTTCTTC
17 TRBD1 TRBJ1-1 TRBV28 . CASSSPRSGQGRTEAFF TGTGCCAGCAGTTCCCCCCGGAGCGGACAGGGTCGGACTGAAGCTTTCTTT
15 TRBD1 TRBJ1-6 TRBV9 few CASSVGQGNNSPLHF TGTGCCAGCAGCGTAGGACAGGGGAATAATTCACCCCTCCACTTT
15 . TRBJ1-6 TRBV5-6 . CASSFFGRGGSPLHF TGTGCCAGCAGCTTCTTCGGGAGGGGCGGCTCGCCCCTCCACTTT
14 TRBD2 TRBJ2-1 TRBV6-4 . CASSDRAGGHEQFF TGTGCCAGCAGTGACCGAGCGGGGGGGCATGAGCAGTTCTTC
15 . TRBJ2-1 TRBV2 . CASRTTVLGINEQFF TGTGCCAGCAGGACAACAGTCCTCGGGATCAATGAGCAGTTCTTC
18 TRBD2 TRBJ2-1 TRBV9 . CASSVGPGLAGTNNEQFF TGTGCCAGCAGCGTAGGACCCGGACTAGCGGGGACTAACAATGAGCAGTTCTTC